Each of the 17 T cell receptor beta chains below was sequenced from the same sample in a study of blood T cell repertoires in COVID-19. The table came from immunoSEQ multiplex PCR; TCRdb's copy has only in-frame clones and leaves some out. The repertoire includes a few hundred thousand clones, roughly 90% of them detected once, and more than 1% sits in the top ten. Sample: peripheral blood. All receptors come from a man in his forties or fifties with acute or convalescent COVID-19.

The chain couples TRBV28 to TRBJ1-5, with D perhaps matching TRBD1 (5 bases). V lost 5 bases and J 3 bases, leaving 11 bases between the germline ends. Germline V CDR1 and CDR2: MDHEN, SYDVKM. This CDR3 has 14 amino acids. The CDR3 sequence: CASSKRGFNQPQHF. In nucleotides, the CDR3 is TGTGCCAGCAGTAAAAGGGGTTTCAATCAGCCCCAGCATTTT.

CDR3 region: CASSPAGRDQETQYF. CDR3 in DNA: TGTGCCAGCAGCCCAGCAGGGAGGGACCAAGAGACCCAGTACTTC. The chain combines TRBV7-8 with TRBJ2-5; 7 bases map to TRBD2. The trim removed 5 bases at V and 0 bases at J, leaving 6 bases unmatched. This CDR3 has 15 residues. CDR1 and CDR2 from the germline V gene are SGHVS and FQNEAQ.

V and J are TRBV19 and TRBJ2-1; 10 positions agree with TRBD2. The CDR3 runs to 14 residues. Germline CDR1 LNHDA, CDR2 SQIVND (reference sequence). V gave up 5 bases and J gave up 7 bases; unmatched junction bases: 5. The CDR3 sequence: CASSWLAGVNEQFF. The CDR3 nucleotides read TGTGCCAGTAGTTGGCTAGCGGGAGTTAATGAGCAGTTCTTC.

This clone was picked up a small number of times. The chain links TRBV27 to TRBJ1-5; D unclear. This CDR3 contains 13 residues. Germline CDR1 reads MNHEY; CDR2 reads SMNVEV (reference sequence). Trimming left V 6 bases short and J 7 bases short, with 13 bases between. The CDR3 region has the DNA TGTGCCAGCAGCCTAAAAGTTTACCAGCCCCAGCATTTT. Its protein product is CASSLKVYQPQHF.

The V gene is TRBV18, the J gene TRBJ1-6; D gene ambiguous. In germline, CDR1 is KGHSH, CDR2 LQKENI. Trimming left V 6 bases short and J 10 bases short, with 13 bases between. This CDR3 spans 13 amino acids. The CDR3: CASSPGLGSPLHF. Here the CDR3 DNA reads TGTGCCAGCTCTCCGGGGTTGGGATCACCCCTCCACTTT.

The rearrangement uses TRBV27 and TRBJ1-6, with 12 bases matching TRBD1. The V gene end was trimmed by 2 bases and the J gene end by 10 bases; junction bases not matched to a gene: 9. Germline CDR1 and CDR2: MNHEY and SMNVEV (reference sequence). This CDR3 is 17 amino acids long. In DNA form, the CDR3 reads TGTGCCAGCAGTTTACTTGGGACAGGGGGCGCAGGGTCACCCCTCCACTTT. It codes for CASSLLGTGGAGSPLHF.

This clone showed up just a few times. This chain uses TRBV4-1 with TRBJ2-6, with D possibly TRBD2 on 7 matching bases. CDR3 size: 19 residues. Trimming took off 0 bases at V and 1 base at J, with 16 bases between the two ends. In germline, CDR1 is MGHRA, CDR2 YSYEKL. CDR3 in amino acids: CASSQDFQGTTSGANVLTF. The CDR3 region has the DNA TGCGCCAGCAGCCAAGACTTCCAGGGGACTACTTCTGGGGCCAACGTCCTGACTTTC.

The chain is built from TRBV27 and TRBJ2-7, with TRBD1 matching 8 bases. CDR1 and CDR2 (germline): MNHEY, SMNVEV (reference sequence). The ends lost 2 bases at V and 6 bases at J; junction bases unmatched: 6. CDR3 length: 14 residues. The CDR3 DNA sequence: TGTGCCAGCAGTTTAGGGCGACAGGGGTTCGAGCAGTACTTC. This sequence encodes CASSLGRQGFEQYF.

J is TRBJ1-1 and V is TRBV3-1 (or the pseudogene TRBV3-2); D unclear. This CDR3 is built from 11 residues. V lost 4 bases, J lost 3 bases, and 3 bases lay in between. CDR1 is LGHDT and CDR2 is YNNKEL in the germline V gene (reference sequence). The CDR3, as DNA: TGTGCCAGCAGCCGAGACACTGAAGCTTTCTTT. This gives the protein CASSRDTEAFF.

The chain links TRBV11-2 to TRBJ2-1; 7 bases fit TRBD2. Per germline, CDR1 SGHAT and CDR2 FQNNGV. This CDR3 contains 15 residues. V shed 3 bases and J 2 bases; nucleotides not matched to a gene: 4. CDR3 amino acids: CASSLGGSTYNEQFF. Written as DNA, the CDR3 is TGTGCCAGCAGCTTGGGGGGGTCCACCTACAATGAGCAGTTCTTC. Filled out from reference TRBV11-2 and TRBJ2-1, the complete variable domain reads EAGVAQSPRYKIIEKRQSVAFWCNPISGHATLYWYQQILGQGPKLLIQFQNNGVVDDSQLPKDRFSAERLKGVDSTLKIQPAKLEDSAVYLCASSLGGSTYNEQFFGPGTRLTVL.

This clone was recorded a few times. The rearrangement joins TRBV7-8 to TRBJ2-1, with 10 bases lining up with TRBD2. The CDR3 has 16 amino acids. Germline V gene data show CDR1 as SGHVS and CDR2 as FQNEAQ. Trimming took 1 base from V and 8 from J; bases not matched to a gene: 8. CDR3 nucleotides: TGTGCCAGCAGCTTAGAGGGCCTAGCGGGAGTTTATGAGCAGTTCTTC. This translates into CASSLEGLAGVYEQFF.

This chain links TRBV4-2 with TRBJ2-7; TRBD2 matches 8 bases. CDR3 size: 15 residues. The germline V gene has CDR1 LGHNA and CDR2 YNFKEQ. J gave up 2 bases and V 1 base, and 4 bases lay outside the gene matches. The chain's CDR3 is CASSQVLADTYEQYF. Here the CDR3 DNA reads TGTGCCAGCAGCCAAGTACTAGCGGATACCTACGAGCAGTACTTC.

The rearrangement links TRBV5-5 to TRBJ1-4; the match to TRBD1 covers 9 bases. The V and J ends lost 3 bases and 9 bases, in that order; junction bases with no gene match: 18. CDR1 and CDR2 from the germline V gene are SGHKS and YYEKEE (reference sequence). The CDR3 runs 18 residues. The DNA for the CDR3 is TGTGCCAGCAGCTCCGGACCCGGGACAGGGCGTGGGGTCAAAAAACTGTTTTTT. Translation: CASSSGPGTGRGVKKLFF. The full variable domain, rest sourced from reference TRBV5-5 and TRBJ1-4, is DAGVTQSPTHLIKTRGQQVTLRCSPISGHKSVSWYQQVLGQGPQFIFQYYEKEERGRGNFPDRFSARQFPNYSSELNVNALLLGDSALYLCASSSGPGTGRGVKKLFFGSGTQLSVL.

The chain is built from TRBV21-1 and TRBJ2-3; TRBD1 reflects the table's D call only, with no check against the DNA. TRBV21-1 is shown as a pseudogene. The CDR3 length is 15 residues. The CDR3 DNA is TGTGCCAGCAGCCCCGGGACAGGGGTCACAGATACGCAGTATTTT. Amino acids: CASSPGTGVTDTQYF.

CDR3 nucleotides: TGTGCCTGGACCGGGGTAATCGGAAACACCATATATTTT. Translating gives CAWTGVIGNTIYF. The J gene is TRBJ1-3, the V gene TRBV30; D not resolved. CDR1 and CDR2 (germline): GTSNPN, SVGIG (reference sequence). Trimming pared 4 bases from V and 4 bases from J, leaving 11 bases between. The CDR3 length is 13 residues.

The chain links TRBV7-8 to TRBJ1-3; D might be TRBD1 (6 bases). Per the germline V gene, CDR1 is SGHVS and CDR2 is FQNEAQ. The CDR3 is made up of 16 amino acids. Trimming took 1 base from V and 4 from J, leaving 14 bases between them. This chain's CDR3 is CASSLVPTGLGNTIYF. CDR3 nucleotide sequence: TGTGCCAGCAGCTTAGTCCCAACAGGGTTGGGAAACACCATATATTTT.

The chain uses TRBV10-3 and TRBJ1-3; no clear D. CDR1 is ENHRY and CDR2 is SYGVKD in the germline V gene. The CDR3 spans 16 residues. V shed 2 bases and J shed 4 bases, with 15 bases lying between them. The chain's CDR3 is CAISENHSTRGNTIYF. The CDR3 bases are TGTGCCATCAGTGAGAACCACTCCACGCGGGGAAACACCATATATTTT.